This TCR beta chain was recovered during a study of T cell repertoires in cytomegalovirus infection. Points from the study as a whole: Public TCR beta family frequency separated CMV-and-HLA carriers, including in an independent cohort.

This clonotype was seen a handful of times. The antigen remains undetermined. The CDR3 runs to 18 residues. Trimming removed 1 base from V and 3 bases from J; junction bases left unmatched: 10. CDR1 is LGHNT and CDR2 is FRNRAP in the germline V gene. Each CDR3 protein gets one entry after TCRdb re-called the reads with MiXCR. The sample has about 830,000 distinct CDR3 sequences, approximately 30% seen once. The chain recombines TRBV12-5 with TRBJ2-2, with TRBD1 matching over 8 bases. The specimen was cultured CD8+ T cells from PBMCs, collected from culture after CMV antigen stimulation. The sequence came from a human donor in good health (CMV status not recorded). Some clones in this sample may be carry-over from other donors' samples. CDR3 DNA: TGTGCTAGTGGTTTGGCCCCGACAGGGGCGAAACACACCGGGGAGCTGTTTTTT. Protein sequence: CASGLAPTGAKHTGELFF. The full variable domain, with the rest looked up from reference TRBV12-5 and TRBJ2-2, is DARVTQTPRHKVTEMGQEVTMRCQPILGHNTVFWYRQTMMQGLELLAYFRNRAPLDDSGMPKDRFSAEMPDATLATLKIQPSEPRDSAVYFCASGLAPTGAKHTGELFFGEGSRLTVL.